This TCR beta chain was profiled in a study of identical twins (dated by TCRdb to 2016 to 2017). Turning to the overall study: The study deep-sequenced TCR alpha and beta repertoires from monozygotic twins, unrelated adults of various ages and cord blood to test whether fetal clonotypes persist. Replicate twin experiments were performed at different times using different library preparation protocols to rule out contamination. Findings and caveats that apply to the study as a whole: In monozygotic twins, out-of-frame TCR alpha sharing was systematically underestimated by recombination models, although the models agreed with sharing between unrelated individuals. Fewer insertions were carried by abundant cord blood beta clonotypes, a similar but weaker trend appeared in young adult naive repertoires, and no such trend appeared in memory repertoires. Conclusions relied on cross-sectional statistical analysis, since the same donors could not be followed over many years. In beta out-of-frame sequences, excess twin sharing was weaker, because having fewer shared sequences lowered the signal-to-noise ratio. Out-of-frame TCR alpha sequences shared between twins showed an excess of low generation-probability sequences compared with coincidental sharing between unrelated individuals. Invariant T cells such as MAIT and iNKT could partly confound zero-insertion analyses, although diverse VJ usage argued against such confounding for most clonotypes.

Sequences DFQATT (CDR1) and SNEGSKA (CDR2) are obtained from the germline V gene (reference sequence). The CDR3 holds 12 amino acids from the cysteine to the valine. The retained sequence is limited to the CDR3, 36 bases, with the frame set at the first base. For this chain, trimming is 6 bases at the V end and 7 bases at the J end, and the number of junction bases without a gene match is 9. The table lists this clonotype with a few counts. Its target antigen remains unknown. The sample holds no much larger clone one base away, and base qualities are not on file. Receptor libraries were prepared by 5' RACE. The instrument given in TCRdb is Illumina HiSeq 2000. A universal primer binding site was introduced by template switching, and a unique molecular identifier was present in the final cDNA, enabling accurate counting of TCR cDNA molecules. Specific primers in the conserved constant-segment region were used to synthesize first-strand cDNA for the TCR alpha and beta chains. Each cDNA library was double barcoded, with a SMART-Mk sample barcode plus Illumina barcodes, to control for contamination. TruSeq adapter sequences, together with Illumina sample barcodes, were added in two successive PCR steps. TCR alpha and beta cDNA libraries were sequenced on the Illumina HiSeq platform with custom primers. On the authors' methods: Unique molecular identifiers were extracted from raw reads with MiGEC, and CDR3 positions were determined with MiXCR. For each individual, recombination models were inferred using an EM algorithm with the repgenHMM and IGoR tools. The tcR package in R was used for shared clonotype analysis, with sharing normalized by the product of cloneset sizes. To study raw recombination without the effects of thymic and clonal selection, out-of-frame nonproductive sequences were analyzed. The public reads were run again by TCRdb, first through fastp at Q25 and then through MiXCR, and only productive beta chains were kept. Rows with a matching CDR3 protein are joined into one entry that keeps the most common DNA and genes. It is TCRdb's table, rather than the study itself, that gives the V and J calls and clone size. Within this sample are roughly 240,000 distinct CDR3 sequences, with about 7% of them counted one time only. About 3.6% of the sample is taken by the ten largest.

Every donor was a healthy Caucasian. The twin cohort consisted of three pairs of female monozygotic twins, all aged roughly 18 to 29 years. Miltenyi CD45RO+ enrichment and human naive T-cell isolation kits were used to isolate memory (CD45RO+) and naive T cells from PBMC. A further study also used this sample, focusing on yellow fever vaccine responses in identical twins. Per the second study: The authors reported that the T cell response to vaccination in identical twins appeared partly convergent and partly personalized. Focusing on identical twins, the study followed the T cell clones that responded to the vaccine, and did so with precision.

This sequence was found in a woman aged 18-35 years in good health. The chain joins TRBV20-1 to TRBJ2-7, with TRBD2 matching 7 junction bases. The sequencing sample was made of memory (CD45RO+) T cells sorted from blood. The sample's cell subset or site label, in plain terms: CD45RO+ enriched T cells. The CDR3 region: CSAPRLAQEQYV. In nucleotides, the sequence is TGCAGTGCCCCAAGACTAGCTCAAGAGCAGTACGTC.